The T cell receptor beta chain described here comes from a study of blood T cell repertoires in COVID-19. Study-level information: Italy, Spain and the United States were the sources of the convalescent and acute COVID-19 samples. PBMCs, B-cell-depleted T cells, or T cells provided the cDNA or gDNA that made up the material.

Cohort placement rested on clinical history that participants reported themselves. V trimming: 5 bases; J trimming: 0 bases; junction bases outside the gene matches: 7. The CDR3 sequence is 17 residues long. Germline values: CDR1 SGHVS, CDR2 FQNEAQ. The authors' processing: Nucleated cell number was recorded as an estimate derived from reference gene primer amplification. Generated by immunoSEQ multiplex PCR, the TCRdb table keeps only in-frame clones and is missing some. The D gene and trimming were derived from the DNA, and the V and J assignments and clone size from that table. The sample holds 250,000 or so clones; approximately 88% are singletons and the top ten take 2.5%.

This clonotype was obtained from a woman aged 40-49 years with acute COVID-19. The rearrangement uses TRBV7-8 and TRBJ2-2; 9 positions match TRBD2. Sequencing was performed on PBMCs or T cells enriched from blood (not recorded which). The CDR3 region has the DNA TGTGCCAGCAGCCCCCGTAGCGGGAGAGCGAACACCGGGGAGCTGTTTTTT. This translates into CASSPRSGRANTGELFF.